A selection of T cell receptor beta chains follows, all from one sample in a study of blood T cell repertoires in COVID-19. Only in-frame clones appear in the TCRdb table, and some are missing; sequencing was by immunoSEQ multiplex PCR. The sample carries about 40,000 clones, about 90% recorded once. Sequenced material: peripheral blood. These receptors came from a woman aged 70 to 79 with acute or convalescent COVID-19. Each CDR3 is given with its conserved first and last residue. The D gene is left open where the match is weak. A row's size may be missing; if present it is once, few, many or a size class.

J gene,clone size,D gene,V gene,CDR3 length,CDR3 protein,CDR3 DNA
TRBJ1-6,-,TRBD1,TRBV28,17,CASSPTGTGFFNSPLHF,TGTGCCAGTTCGCCAACCGGGACAGGGTTTTTTAATTCACCCCTCCACTTT
TRBJ1-2,-,TRBD1,TRBV19,15,CASSKVRQGNYGYTF,TGTGCCAGTAGTAAGGTGAGACAGGGAAACTATGGCTACACCTTC
TRBJ1-1,once,-,TRBV6-5,14,CASSYSPGGTEAFF,TGTGCCAGCAGTTACTCTCCAGGTGGGACTGAAGCTTTCTTT
TRBJ2-6,-,-,TRBV9,13,CASSFGGANVLTF,TGTGCCAGCAGCTTCGGGGGGGCCAACGTCCTGACTTTC
TRBJ1-1,-,-,TRBV4-3,14,CASSAGVVNTEAFF,TGCGCCAGCAGCGCAGGGGTGGTGAACACTGAAGCTTTCTTT
TRBJ1-5,few,-,TRBV19,12,CASSRRGQPQHF,TGTGCCAGTAGTAGGCGAGGCCAGCCCCAGCATTTT
TRBJ2-3,-,-,TRBV24-1,16,CATSVSQGGLEDTQYF,TGTGCCACCAGTGTTTCCCAGGGGGGACTTGAAGATACGCAGTATTTT
TRBJ1-2,-,TRBD1,TRBV18,15,CASSPKPGGRYGYTF,TGTGCCAGCTCACCAAAACCAGGGGGCCGCTATGGCTACACCTTC
TRBJ1-2,-,-,TRBV5-4,15,CASSLERGNIYGYTF,TGTGCCAGCAGCTTGGAGAGGGGGAATATCTATGGCTACACCTTC
TRBJ2-2,-,TRBD2,TRBV4-3,18,CASSQEGGLADHTGELFF,TGCGCCAGCAGCCAAGAAGGTGGGCTAGCGGATCACACCGGGGAGCTGTTTTTT
TRBJ2-3,-,TRBD1,TRBV24-1,14,CATSRTGNTDTQYF,TGTGCCACCAGTCGGACAGGAAACACAGATACGCAGTATTTT
TRBJ2-3,-,TRBD2,TRBV10-3,15,CAISEGGGALGTQYF,TGTGCCATCAGTGAAGGCGGGGGGGCGTTAGGTACGCAGTATTTT
TRBJ1-5,-,-,TRBV24-1,16,CATSDPRGGGNQPQHF,TGTGCCACCAGTGATCCGAGAGGGGGTGGCAATCAGCCCCAGCATTTT
TRBJ2-5,-,TRBD1,TRBV9,16,CASSTLGQGASETQYF,TGTGCCAGCAGCACTCTGGGACAGGGGGCTTCCGAGACCCAGTACTTC
TRBJ2-5,-,-,TRBV11-2,14,CASSLMQIQETQYF,TGTGCCAGCAGCTTAATGCAGATCCAAGAGACCCAGTACTTC
TRBJ2-5,-,-,TRBV28,12,CASSYLQETQYF,TGTGCCAGCAGTTATTTGCAGGAGACCCAGTACTTC
TRBJ2-5,once,-,TRBV14,15,CASSQGGTAQETQYF,TGTGCCAGCAGCCAAGGGGGGACTGCCCAAGAGACCCAGTACTTC
TRBJ2-1,-,-,TRBV10-3,11,CATEKDNEQFF,TGTGCCACCGAGAAAGACAATGAGCAGTTCTTC
TRBJ2-1,-,TRBD2,TRBV7-8,11,CASSPGGEQFF,TGTGCCAGCAGCCCGGGGGGTGAGCAGTTCTTC
TRBJ2-2,-,TRBD1,TRBV5-1,15,CASSWDRGPTGELFF,TGCGCCAGCAGCTGGGACAGGGGGCCCACCGGGGAGCTGTTTTTT
TRBJ2-1,once,-,TRBV7-2,15,CASSSLGLLPQEQFF,TGTGCCAGCAGTTCACTCGGACTCCTCCCCCAGGAGCAGTTCTTC
TRBJ2-3,-,TRBD2,TRBV7-2,16,CASSSGLAGVTDTQYF,TGTGCCAGCAGCTCAGGACTAGCGGGGGTGACAGATACGCAGTATTTT
TRBJ2-2,-,-,TRBV29-1,13,CSVPQMDSGELFF,TGCAGCGTTCCTCAGATGGACTCCGGGGAGCTGTTTTTT
TRBJ1-5,medium-sized,-,TRBV5-6,12,CASSLADQPQHF,TGTGCCAGCAGCTTGGCGGATCAGCCCCAGCATTTT
TRBJ1-5,-,-,TRBV2,13,CASDPGVNQPQHF,TGTGCCAGCGATCCTGGAGTGAATCAGCCCCAGCATTTT
TRBJ2-1,-,-,TRBV13,14,CASSSTGPYNEQFF,TGTGCCAGCAGCTCAACAGGGCCCTACAATGAGCAGTTCTTC
TRBJ1-2,-,TRBD1,TRBV6-5,15,CASSYSGTGGDGYTF,TGTGCCAGCAGTTACTCCGGGACAGGGGGCGATGGCTACACCTTC
TRBJ1-4,-,-,TRBV19,18,CASSMRRLQGATNEKLFF,TGTGCCAGTAGTATGCGGAGATTACAGGGTGCAACTAATGAAAAACTGTTTTTT
TRBJ1-2,-,-,TRBV11-3,13,CASSLSGTTGYTF,TGTGCCAGCAGCTTGTCCGGGACTACCGGCTACACCTTC